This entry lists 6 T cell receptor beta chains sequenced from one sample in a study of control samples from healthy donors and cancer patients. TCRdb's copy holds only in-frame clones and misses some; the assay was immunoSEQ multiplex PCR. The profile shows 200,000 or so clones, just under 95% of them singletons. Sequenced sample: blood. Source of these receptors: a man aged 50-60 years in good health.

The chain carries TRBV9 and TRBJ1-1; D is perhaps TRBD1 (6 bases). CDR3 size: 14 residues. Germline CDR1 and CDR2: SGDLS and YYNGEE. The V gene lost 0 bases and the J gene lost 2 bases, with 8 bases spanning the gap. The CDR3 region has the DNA TGTGCCAGCAGCGTAGACAGGGACAACACTGAAGCTTTCTTT. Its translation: CASSVDRDNTEAFF.

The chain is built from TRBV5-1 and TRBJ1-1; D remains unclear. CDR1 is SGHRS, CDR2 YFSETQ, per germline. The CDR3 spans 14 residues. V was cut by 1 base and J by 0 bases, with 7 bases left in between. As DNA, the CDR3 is TGCGCCAGCAGCTTGACAGCTATGAACACTGAAGCTTTCTTT. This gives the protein CASSLTAMNTEAFF.

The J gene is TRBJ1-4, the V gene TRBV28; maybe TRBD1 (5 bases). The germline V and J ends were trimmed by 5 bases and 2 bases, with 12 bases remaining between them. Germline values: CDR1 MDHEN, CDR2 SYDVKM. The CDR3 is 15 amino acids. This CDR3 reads CASSPDGATNEKLFF. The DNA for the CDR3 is TGTGCCAGCAGTCCCGACGGGGCGACTAATGAAAAACTGTTTTTT.

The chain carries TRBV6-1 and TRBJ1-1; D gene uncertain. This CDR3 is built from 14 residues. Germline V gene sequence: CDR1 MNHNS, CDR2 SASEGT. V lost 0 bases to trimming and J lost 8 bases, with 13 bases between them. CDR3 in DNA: TGTGCCAGCAGTGAAGCGCTTCCCCCCAGGGAAGCTTTCTTT. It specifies CASSEALPPREAFF.

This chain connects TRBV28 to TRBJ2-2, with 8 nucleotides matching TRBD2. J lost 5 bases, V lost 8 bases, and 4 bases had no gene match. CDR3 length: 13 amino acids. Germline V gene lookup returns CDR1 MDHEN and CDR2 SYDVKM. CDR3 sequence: CASGLAVTGELFF. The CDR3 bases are TGTGCCAGCGGACTAGCAGTGACCGGGGAGCTGTTTTTT.

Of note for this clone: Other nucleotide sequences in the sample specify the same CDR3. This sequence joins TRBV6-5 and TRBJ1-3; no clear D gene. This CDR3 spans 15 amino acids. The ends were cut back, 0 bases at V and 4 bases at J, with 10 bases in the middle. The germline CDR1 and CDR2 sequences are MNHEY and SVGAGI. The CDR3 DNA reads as TGTGCCAGCAGTTACTCGGGAGGGTCCGGAAACACCATATATTTT. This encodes CASSYSGGSGNTIYF.